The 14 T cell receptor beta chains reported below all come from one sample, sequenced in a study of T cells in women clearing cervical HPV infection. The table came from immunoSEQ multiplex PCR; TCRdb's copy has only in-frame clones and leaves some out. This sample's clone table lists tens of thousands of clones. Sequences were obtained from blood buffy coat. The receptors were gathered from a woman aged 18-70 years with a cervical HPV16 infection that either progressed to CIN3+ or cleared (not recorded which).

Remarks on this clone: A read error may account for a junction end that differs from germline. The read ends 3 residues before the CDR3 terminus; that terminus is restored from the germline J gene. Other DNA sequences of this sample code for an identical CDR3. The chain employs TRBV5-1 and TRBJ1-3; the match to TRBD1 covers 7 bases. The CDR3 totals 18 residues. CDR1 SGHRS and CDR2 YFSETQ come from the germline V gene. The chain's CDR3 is CASSHSGGRQFVGNTIYF. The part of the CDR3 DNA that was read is TGCGCCAGCAGCCACTCAGGGGGAAGGCAGTTTGTGGGAAACACA.

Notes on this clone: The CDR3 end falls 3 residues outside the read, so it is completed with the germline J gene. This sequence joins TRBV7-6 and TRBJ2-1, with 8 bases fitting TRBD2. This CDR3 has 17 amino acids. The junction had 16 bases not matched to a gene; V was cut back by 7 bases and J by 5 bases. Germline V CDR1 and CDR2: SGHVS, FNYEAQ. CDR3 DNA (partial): TGTGCCAGCATAGGTGGAAGGCGGGAGGCCGGGGACAATGAG. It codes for CASIGGRREAGDNE. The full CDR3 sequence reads CASIGGRREAGDNEQFF. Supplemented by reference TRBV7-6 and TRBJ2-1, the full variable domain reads GAGVSQSPRYKVTKRGQDVALRCDPISGHVSLYWYRQALGQGPEFLTYFNYEAQQDKSGLPNDRFSAERPEGSISTLTIQRTEQRDSAMYRCASIGGRREAGDNEQFFGPGTRLTVL.

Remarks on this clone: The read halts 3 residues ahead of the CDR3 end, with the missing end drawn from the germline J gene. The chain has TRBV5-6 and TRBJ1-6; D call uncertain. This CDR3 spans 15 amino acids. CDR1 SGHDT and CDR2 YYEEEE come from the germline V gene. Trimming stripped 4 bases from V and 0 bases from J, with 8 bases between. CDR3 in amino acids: CASSLPSSYNSPLHF. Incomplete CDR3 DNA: TGTGCCAGCAGCCTGCCCAGCTCCTATAATTCACCC.

CDR3: CASSPRTEDTQYF. The CDR3 DNA, read in part, is TGCGCCAGCAGCCCGCGGACAGAAGATACG. V usage is TRBV5-1 and J usage is TRBJ2-3; D is possibly TRBD1 (6 bases). The CDR3 end is not reached by the read, which stops 3 residues before it; the germline J gene fills it in. The germline V gene encodes CDR1 SGHRS and CDR2 YFSETQ. Trimming removed 4 bases at V and 5 bases at J, with 11 bases between. This CDR3 comprises 13 residues.

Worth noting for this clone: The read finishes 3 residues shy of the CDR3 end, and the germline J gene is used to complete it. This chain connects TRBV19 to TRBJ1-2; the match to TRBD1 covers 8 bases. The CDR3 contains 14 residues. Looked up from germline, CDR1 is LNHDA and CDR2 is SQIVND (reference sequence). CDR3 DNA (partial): TGTGCCAGTAGCCGACAGGGGCCATCTGGAGGC. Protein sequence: CASSRQGPSGG. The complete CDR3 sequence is CASSRQGPSGGYTF. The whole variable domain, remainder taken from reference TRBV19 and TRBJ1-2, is DGGITQSPKYLFRKEGQNVTLSCEQNLNHDAMYWYRQDPGQGLRLIYYSQIVNDFQKGDIAEGYSVSREKKESFPLTVTSAQKNPTAFYLCASSRQGPSGGYTFGSGTRLTVV.

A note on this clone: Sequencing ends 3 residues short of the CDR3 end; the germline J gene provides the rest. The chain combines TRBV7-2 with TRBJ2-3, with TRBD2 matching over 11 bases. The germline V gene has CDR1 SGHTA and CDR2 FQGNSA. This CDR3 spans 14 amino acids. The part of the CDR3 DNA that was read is TGTGCCAGCAGCCCTAGCGGGAGGAAGGAGACG. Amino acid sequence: CASSPSGRKET. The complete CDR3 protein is CASSPSGRKETQYF.

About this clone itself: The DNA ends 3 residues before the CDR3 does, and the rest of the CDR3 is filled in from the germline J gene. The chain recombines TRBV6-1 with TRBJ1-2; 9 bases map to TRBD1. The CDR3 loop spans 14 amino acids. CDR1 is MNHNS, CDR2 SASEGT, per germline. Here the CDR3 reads CASSEATGGRGYTF. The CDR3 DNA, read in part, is TGTGCCAGCAGTGAAGCTACAGGGGGCAGGGGC.

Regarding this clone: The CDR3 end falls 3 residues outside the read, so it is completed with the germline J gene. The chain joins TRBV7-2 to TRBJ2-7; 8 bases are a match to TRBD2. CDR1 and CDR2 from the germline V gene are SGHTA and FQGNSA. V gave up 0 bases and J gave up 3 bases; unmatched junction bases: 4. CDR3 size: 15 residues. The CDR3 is CASSLASGEIYEQYF. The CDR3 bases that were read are TGTGCCAGCAGCTTAGCTAGCGGGGAGATCTACGAG.

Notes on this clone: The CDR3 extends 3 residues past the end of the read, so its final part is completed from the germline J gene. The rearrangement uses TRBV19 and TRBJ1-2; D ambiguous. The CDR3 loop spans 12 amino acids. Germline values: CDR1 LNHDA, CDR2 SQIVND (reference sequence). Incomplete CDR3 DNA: TGTGCCAGTAGTCTCCAGTTGCGGGGC. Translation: CASSLQLRG. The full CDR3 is CASSLQLRGYTF.

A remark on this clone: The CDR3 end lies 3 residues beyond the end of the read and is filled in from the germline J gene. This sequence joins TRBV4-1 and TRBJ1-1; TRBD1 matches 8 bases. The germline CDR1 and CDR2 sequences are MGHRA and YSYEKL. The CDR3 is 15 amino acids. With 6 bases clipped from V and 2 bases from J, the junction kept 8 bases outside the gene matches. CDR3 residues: CASRLPGQENTEAFF. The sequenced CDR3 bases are TGCGCCAGCAGGCTTCCGGGACAGGAAAACACTGAA.

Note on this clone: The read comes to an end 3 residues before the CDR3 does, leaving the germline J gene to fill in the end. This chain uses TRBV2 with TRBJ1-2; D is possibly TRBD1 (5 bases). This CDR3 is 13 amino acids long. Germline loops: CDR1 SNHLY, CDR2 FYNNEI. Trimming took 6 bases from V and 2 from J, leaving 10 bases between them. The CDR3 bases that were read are TGTGCCAGCAGAGTAGCAGGGAACTATGGC. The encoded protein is CASRVAGNYG. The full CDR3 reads CASRVAGNYGYTF.

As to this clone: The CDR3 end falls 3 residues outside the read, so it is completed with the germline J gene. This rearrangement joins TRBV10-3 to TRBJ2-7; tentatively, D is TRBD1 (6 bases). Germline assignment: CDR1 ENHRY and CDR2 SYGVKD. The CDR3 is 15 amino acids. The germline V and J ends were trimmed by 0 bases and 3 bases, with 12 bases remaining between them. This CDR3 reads CAISESGTLYYEQYF. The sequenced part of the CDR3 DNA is TGTGCCATCAGTGAGTCCGGGACACTTTACTACGAG.

The covered CDR3 bases are TGTGCCAGCAGCTCCGGGGGGCTAGGCACCGGGGAG. It is translated as CASSSGGLGTGE. The whole CDR3 protein is CASSSGGLGTGELFF. The chain is built from TRBV11-2 and TRBJ2-2; tentative D call: TRBD2 (7 bases). The CDR3 is cut off 3 residues early in the read; its end comes from the germline J gene. V gave up 4 bases and J gave up 4 bases, with 13 bases separating them. The CDR3 length is 15 residues. Looked up from germline, CDR1 is SGHAT and CDR2 is FQNNGV.

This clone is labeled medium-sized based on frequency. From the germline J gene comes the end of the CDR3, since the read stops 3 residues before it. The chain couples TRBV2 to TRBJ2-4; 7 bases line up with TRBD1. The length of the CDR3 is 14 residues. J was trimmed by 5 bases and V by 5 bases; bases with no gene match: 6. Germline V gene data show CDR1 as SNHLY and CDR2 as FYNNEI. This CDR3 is CASSKGDSENIQYF. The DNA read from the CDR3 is TGTGCCAGCAGTAAGGGGGACAGTGAAAACATT.